A single sample gave rise to the 8 T cell receptor beta chains below, sequenced in a study of shared clonotypes between healthy human individuals. Sequenced by immunoSEQ multiplex PCR; TCRdb stores in-frame clones only, minus some. In the table there are about 2.2 million clones, 90% to 95% of which are singletons. Naive CD8 cells, CD45RO-negative and positively selected for CCR7, excluded terminally differentiated effector memory CD45RA+ cells. Sequences were obtained from naive CD8+ T cells from PBMCs. The receptors were sampled from a man aged 18 to 29 in good health. Some clones in this sample may be carry-over from other donors' samples.

The rearrangement links TRBV15 to TRBJ2-7, with D uncertain. The germline V and J ends were trimmed by 6 bases and 2 bases, with 14 bases remaining between them. The CDR3 contains 14 residues. Germline V gene sequence: CDR1 LNHNV, CDR2 YYDKDF (reference sequence). The CDR3 loop reads CATRDQDGAYEQYF. DNA of the CDR3: TGTGCCACCAGAGATCAGGACGGCGCCTACGAGCAGTACTTC.

There are a few counts of this clone. The chain has TRBV29-1 and TRBJ1-2; no definite D call. Trimming cost V 5 bases and J 1 base, with 2 bases left between them. This CDR3 is 10 amino acids long. Germline V gene lookup returns CDR1 SQVTM and CDR2 ANQGSEA. The CDR3 bases are TGCAGCGTTTTTAACTATGGCTACACCTTC. Translation: CSVFNYGYTF.

The sample holds one count of this clone. The chain uses TRBV9 and TRBJ2-3; possible D gene TRBD2, 5 bases. CDR3 length: 19 residues. Between the trimmed V and J ends, which lost 0 bases and 4 bases, there was a span of 24 bases. Looked up from germline, CDR1 is SGDLS and CDR2 is YYNGEE. The CDR3 is CASSVAPLIRREPADTQYF. CDR3 DNA sequence: TGTGCCAGCAGCGTAGCTCCCCTTATACGACGGGAACCCGCAGATACGCAGTATTTT.

CDR3: CASSSPRGHEGKDTQYF. In DNA, the CDR3 is TGTGCCAGCAGCTCACCCAGGGGGCATGAGGGAAAAGATACGCAGTATTTT. The V gene is TRBV7-9, the J gene TRBJ2-3, with 8 bases aligning to TRBD1. This CDR3 region has 17 residues. Germline V gives CDR1 SEHNR, CDR2 FQNEAQ (reference sequence). J was trimmed by 5 bases and V by 4 bases; bases with no gene match: 14.

The chain uses TRBV9 and TRBJ2-3; 11 bases map to TRBD2. The CDR3 runs 17 residues. Germline-derived CDR1 and CDR2 are SGDLS and YYNGEE. Trimming took 0 bases from V and 2 from J; bases not matched to a gene: 5. The CDR3 region has the DNA TGTGCCAGCAGCGTAGGAACTAGCGGGAGACCCACAGATACGCAGTATTTT. Protein product: CASSVGTSGRPTDTQYF.

The J gene is TRBJ1-1, the V gene TRBV7-2, with unresolved D. Germline CDR1 reads SGHTA; CDR2 reads FQGNSA. V dropped 8 bases and J dropped 5 bases, with 15 bases sitting between them. The CDR3 runs 13 residues. CDR3 bases: TGTGCCAGCGACGGGAAGGGTTGGACTGAAGCTTTCTTT. Its protein product is CASDGKGWTEAFF.

This chain links TRBV27 with TRBJ1-2; D gene ambiguous. CDR3 size: 14 residues. Trimming pared 3 bases from V and 0 bases from J, leaving 8 bases between. Germline CDR1 reads MNHEY; CDR2 reads SMNVEV (reference sequence). CDR3 protein: CASSFGPTNYGYTF. The CDR3, as DNA: TGTGCCAGCAGTTTTGGCCCCACTAACTATGGCTACACCTTC.

The chain couples TRBV9 to TRBJ2-7, with 9 nucleotides matching TRBD2. CDR3 size: 15 residues. CDR1 is SGDLS, CDR2 YYNGEE, per germline. The V and J ends lost 3 bases and 3 bases, in that order; junction bases with no gene match: 7. The CDR3 DNA reads TGTGCCAGCAGCGCTGGGCAAGCGGGAGGCTACGAGCAGTACTTC. As protein: CASSAGQAGGYEQYF.